Each of the 22 T cell receptor beta chains below was sequenced from the same sample in a study of spatial heterogeneity in lung cancer. This sample's time point: sample taken at primary tumor resection. Whole RNA, which was extracted from tumor, nontumor lung tissue or frozen PBMC, was sequenced without any cell sorting. From the 5' RACE reads, TCRdb called clonotypes with MiXCR, one entry per CDR3 protein. This sample has thousands of distinct CDR3 sequences, with around 9.1% found just once. Material: normal lung tissue next to the tumor, obtained at surgery. These receptors were collected from a male donor with early-stage non-small cell lung cancer.

About this clonotype: Because this beta chain is a stray read in a library intended to capture alpha chains, its abundance should not be given much weight. This chain connects TRBV30 to TRBJ1-5, with D tentatively TRBD1 (6 bases). The CDR3 has 13 residues. Trimming left V 3 bases short and J 6 bases short, with 12 bases between. The V gene's germline CDR1 is GTSNPN and CDR2 SVGIG (reference sequence). The CDR3 region has the DNA TGTGCCTGGAGCTGGGGGGGCGGTCAGCCCCAGCATTTT. Translating it yields CAWSWGGGQPQHF.

This clonotype is categorized as medium-sized. This beta chain is a stray sequence in a library constructed for alpha chains; its clone size is not meaningful. J is TRBJ2-3 and V is TRBV6-2 or TRBV6-3; 8 nucleotides match TRBD2. Germline CDR1 is MNHEY and CDR2 is SVGEGT. Trimming took 6 bases from V and 3 from J; bases not matched to a gene: 11. CDR3 length: 16 amino acids. CDR3 coding DNA: TGTGCCAGCAGGAACCCAGTTGGCGGGAGGACAGATACGCAGTATTTT. This gives the protein CASRNPVGGRTDTQYF.

This clonotype ranks as medium-sized. In a library made to pick up alpha chains, this beta chain is a stray read with a size that means little. J is TRBJ1-1 and V is TRBV6-5; TRBD1 might be the D (5 bases). CDR1 MNHEY and CDR2 SVGAGI come from the germline V gene. V lost 8 bases to trimming and J lost 8 bases, with 9 bases between them. The CDR3 runs to 10 residues. CDR3 amino acids: CASGGTEAFF. The CDR3 DNA is TGTGCCAGCGGAGGGACGGAAGCTTTCTTT.

This clonotype is labeled medium-sized (0.01 to 0.1%). Since the library was made to target alpha chains, this beta chain is a stray read and its abundance is not meaningful. The J gene is TRBJ1-2, the V gene TRBV19; TRBD1 matches 8 bases. Germline values: CDR1 LNHDA, CDR2 SQIVND (reference sequence). V trimming: 8 bases; J trimming: 7 bases; junction bases outside the gene matches: 9. The CDR3 spans 13 residues. The CDR3 reads CASSSGGAGGYTF. The CDR3 nucleotides are TGTGCCAGTTCATCAGGGGGCGCCGGTGGCTACACCTTC.

This clonotype was counted ten times or more. This beta chain was picked up by a library intended for alpha chains and is off target, so its count carries little meaning. This rearrangement joins TRBV10-3 to TRBJ2-3; 10 nucleotides agree with TRBD1. Germline values: CDR1 ENHRY, CDR2 SYGVKD. This CDR3 comprises 16 residues. J gave up 5 bases and V 3 bases, and 8 bases lay outside the gene matches. Here the CDR3 reads CAISDPDRGQEDTQYF. As DNA, the CDR3 is TGTGCCATCAGTGACCCCGACAGGGGGCAAGAAGATACGCAGTATTTT.

This clonotype is medium-sized by share. The size of this beta chain means little, since it is a stray read in a library made for alpha chains. V usage is TRBV7-3 and J usage is TRBJ2-7; tentatively, D is TRBD2 (6 bases). The CDR3 runs to 13 residues. Germline V gene lookup returns CDR1 SGHTA and CDR2 FQGTGA. V lost 2 bases and J lost 6, with 11 bases in between. CDR3 residues: CASSLGQGGEQYF. CDR3 coding DNA: TGTGCCAGCAGCTTAGGGCAGGGAGGCGAGCAGTACTTC.

By share, this clonotype counts as medium-sized. For a library built for alpha chains, this beta chain is a stray read; little rests on its size. The chain uses TRBV10-3 and TRBJ2-7, with 7 bases fitting TRBD2. The CDR3 length is 16 residues. Per the germline V gene, CDR1 is ENHRY and CDR2 is SYGVKD. J gave up 3 bases and V 8 bases, and 16 bases lay outside the gene matches. The CDR3 is CAIGANVGGSFYEQYF. Written as DNA, the CDR3 is TGTGCCATCGGGGCTAACGTTGGCGGGAGTTTCTACGAGCAGTACTTC.

Sample share makes this clonotype medium-sized (0.01 to 0.1%). The library was built for alpha chains, so this beta chain is an off-target read and its size means little. The chain couples TRBV7-3 to TRBJ2-7, with D perhaps matching TRBD1 (7 bases). Per the germline V gene, CDR1 is SGHTA and CDR2 is FQGTGA. CDR3 size: 13 residues. V was clipped by 5 bases and J by 6 bases, with 14 bases between them. The CDR3 DNA reads as TGTGCCAGCAGCAGATACCAGGGGGGCGAGCAGTACTTC. Amino acids: CASSRYQGGEQYF.

By frequency in the sample, this clonotype is medium-sized. This beta chain was picked up by a library intended for alpha chains and is off target, so its count carries little meaning. The chain carries TRBV7-8 and TRBJ2-2; 7 bases fit TRBD2. Germline V gene lookup returns CDR1 SGHVS and CDR2 FQNEAQ. This CDR3 is built from 18 residues. The J segment lost 4 bases and the V segment lost 5 bases, leaving 16 bases of the junction unmatched. The CDR3 region has the DNA TGTGCCAGCAGCCCTCATAGAATTTTCGGGGAGGGCACCGGGGAGCTGTTTTTT. Its protein product is CASSPHRIFGEGTGELFF.

This clonotype is judged medium-sized. This beta chain is an off-target read within a library intended for alpha chains, so its frequency means little. The chain uses TRBV4-1 and TRBJ1-6; 9 bases are a match to TRBD1. This CDR3 comprises 16 residues. The junction had 8 bases not matched to a gene; V was cut back by 3 bases and J by 8 bases. CDR1 is MGHRA, CDR2 YSYEKL, per germline. Here the CDR3 DNA reads TGCGCCAGCAGCCAGAGGTCCCGGACAGGGGATTCACCCCTCCACTTT. This sequence encodes CASSQRSRTGDSPLHF.

This clonotype counts as medium-sized. With the library built for alpha chains, this beta chain is off target and its frequency is not meaningful. This sequence joins TRBV21-1 and TRBJ2-1. TRBV21-1 represents a pseudogene. CDR3 length: 16 amino acids. This CDR3 is CASSAIAASSYNEQFF. The CDR3 nucleotides read TGTGCCAGCAGCGCAATTGCAGCGAGCTCCTACAATGAGCAGTTCTTC.

On this clonotype itself: This beta chain came through as a stray read in a library set up for alpha chains, and its size says little. The rearrangement links TRBV5-1 to TRBJ2-3, with TRBD2 identical over 10 bases. The CDR3 runs 16 residues. V gave up 0 bases and J gave up 2 bases; unmatched junction bases: 3. Germline assignment: CDR1 SGHRS and CDR2 YFSETQ. CDR3 protein: CASSLVSGGSTDTQYF. Written as DNA, the CDR3 is TGCGCCAGCAGCTTGGTTAGCGGGGGGTCCACAGATACGCAGTATTTT.

This clonotype is deemed medium-sized. A library made for alpha chains picked up this beta chain off target, so its size means little. The chain recombines TRBV20-1 with TRBJ2-5; 7 bases align to TRBD1. From germline, CDR1 is DFQATT and CDR2 SNEGSKA (reference sequence). The CDR3 consists of 13 residues. V shed 6 bases, J shed 5 bases, and the junction held 9 bases outside the gene matches. The CDR3 reads CSATTGWGETQYF. The CDR3 coding sequence is TGCAGTGCCACGACAGGGTGGGGGGAGACCCAGTACTTC.

Within the sample, this clonotype is medium-sized. This beta chain appears as a stray read in a library generated for alpha chains; its size is not informative. The J gene is TRBJ2-3, the V gene TRBV27; 7 bases align to TRBD2. The CDR3 covers 15 residues. Germline loops: CDR1 MNHEY, CDR2 SMNVEV (reference sequence). Trimming removed 3 bases from V and 1 base from J; junction bases left unmatched: 4. The CDR3 DNA reads TGTGCCAGCAGTTTGTTTCTAGCGGGCACAGATACGCAGTATTTT. Amino acids: CASSLFLAGTDTQYF.

This clonotype has at least ten counts. This beta chain is off target for a library built for alpha chains, so its abundance means little. This chain joins TRBV3-1 and TRBJ2-5, with 10 positions matching TRBD2. Germline values: CDR1 LGHDT, CDR2 YNNKEL (reference sequence). This CDR3 is built from 15 residues. V lost 4 bases to trimming and J lost 1 base; unmatched junction nucleotides: 3. The CDR3 sequence: CASSPGTSVQETQYF. The CDR3 nucleotides are TGTGCCAGCAGCCCAGGGACTAGCGTCCAAGAGACCCAGTACTTC.

This clonotype ranks as medium-sized. This beta chain appears as a stray read in a library generated for alpha chains; its size is not informative. CDR3 residues: CAMSQGDSYEQYF. DNA of the CDR3: TGTGCCATGAGCCAGGGGGACTCCTACGAGCAGTACTTC. This chain joins TRBV2 and TRBJ2-7; TRBD1 agrees at 7 bases. CDR3 length: 13 residues. Per germline, CDR1 SNHLY and CDR2 FYNNEI. J was trimmed by 0 bases and V by 10 bases; bases with no gene match: 6. Filled out from reference TRBV2 and TRBJ2-7, the complete variable domain reads EPEVTQTPSHQVTQMGQEVILRCVPISNHLYFYWYRQILGQKVEFLVSFYNNEISEKSEIFDDQFSVERPDGSNFTLKIRSTKLEDSAMYFCAMSQGDSYEQYFGPGTRLTVT.

This clonotype is termed medium-sized. Because the library targeted alpha chains, this beta chain is an off-target read whose size means little. The V and J genes are TRBV7-6 and TRBJ2-5; D uncertain. Deletions cut 4 bases from V and 3 bases from J, with 3 bases between. Germline lookup yields CDR1 SGHVS and CDR2 FNYEAQ. This CDR3 is 11 amino acids long. The DNA of the CDR3 is TGTGCCAGCAGCTCCGAAGAGACCCAGTACTTC. Translating it yields CASSSEETQYF. Looking up the rest from reference TRBV7-6 and TRBJ2-5 gives the full variable domain: GAGVSQSPRYKVTKRGQDVALRCDPISGHVSLYWYRQALGQGPEFLTYFNYEAQQDKSGLPNDRFSAERPEGSISTLTIQRTEQRDSAMYRCASSSEETQYFGPGTRLLVL.

This clonotype was observed at least ten times. The library was designed around alpha chains, so this beta chain is a stray read whose abundance carries little weight. V is TRBV20-1 and J is TRBJ2-3, with D possibly called TRBD1 or TRBD2 (5 bases each). The length of the CDR3 is 14 residues. CDR1 and CDR2 from the germline V gene are DFQATT and SNEGSKA (reference sequence). V lost 3 bases and J lost 3, with 13 bases in between. CDR3 sequence reads: CSASGDGETDTQYF. CDR3 sequence (DNA): TGCAGTGCTAGCGGGGACGGGGAGACAGATACGCAGTATTTT.

This clonotype is medium-sized (0.01 to 0.1%) within its sample. A library prepared for alpha chains yielded this beta chain as an off-target read; its size is of little meaning. The CDR3 protein is CASSFGTGFVRANVLTF. CDR3 coding DNA: TGTGCCAGCAGCTTCGGGACAGGTTTTGTTAGGGCCAACGTCCTGACTTTC. The V and J genes are TRBV7-9 and TRBJ2-6; 8 bases fit TRBD1. V lost 3 bases and J lost 5; bases outside the gene matches: 9. The CDR3 is 17 amino acids. CDR1 and CDR2 (germline): SEHNR, FQNEAQ (reference sequence).

In its sample, this clonotype is medium-sized. Since it is a stray read in a library aimed at alpha chains, this beta chain has a size that is not meaningful. The chain uses TRBV6-5 and TRBJ2-7, with 8 bases identical to TRBD1. Unmatched junction bases numbered 2, after V lost 2 bases and J lost 2 bases. From germline, CDR1 is MNHEY and CDR2 SVGAGI. The CDR3 covers 14 residues. The chain's CDR3 is CASSYDRGPYEQYF. The DNA of the CDR3 is TGTGCCAGCAGTTACGACAGGGGACCCTACGAGCAGTACTTC.

By share of the sample, this clonotype is medium-sized. This beta chain is a stray sequence in a library constructed for alpha chains; its clone size is not meaningful. The V and J genes are TRBV28 and TRBJ2-1; D is perhaps TRBD2 (6 bases). Germline CDR1 MDHEN, CDR2 SYDVKM. Trimming pared 6 bases from V and 10 bases from J, leaving 28 bases between. This CDR3 spans 17 amino acids. This CDR3 reads CASSLGGTGIGSREQFF. The CDR3 DNA reads TGTGCCAGCAGCCTTGGGGGGACGGGAATCGGGAGTCGGGAGCAGTTCTTC.

In its sample, this clonotype was seen many times. Found in a library prepared for alpha chains, this beta chain is an off-target read, and its abundance has little meaning. The CDR3 coding sequence is TGTGCCAGCCGGAGCCAAGGAGGAAACACCATATATTTT. Its protein is CASRSQGGNTIYF. This chain links TRBV7-9 with TRBJ1-3; D is unresolved. Trimming cost V 8 bases and J 4 bases, with 12 bases left between them. Germline V gene sequence: CDR1 SEHNR, CDR2 FQNEAQ (reference sequence). This CDR3 contains 13 residues.